Shown below are 2 T cell receptor beta chains from a single sample sequenced in a study of blood T cell repertoires in COVID-19. Some clones are missing from TCRdb's copy, which holds only in-frame ones; the method was immunoSEQ multiplex PCR. The sample shows approximately 120,000 clones, roughly 87% of them seen only once. The source material was peripheral blood. The receptors derive from an elderly woman with acute or convalescent COVID-19.

CDR3 coding DNA: TGTGCCAGCAGCCTCCGACCGGGGGTCACCAAAAACATTCAGTACTTC. It yields the protein CASSLRPGVTKNIQYF. The chain carries TRBV7-2 and TRBJ2-4, with a weak D call TRBD2 (6 bases). The CDR3 totals 16 residues. The germline V gene encodes CDR1 SGHTA and CDR2 FQGNSA. V was clipped by 5 bases and J by 2 bases, with 16 bases between them. The full variable domain, its missing parts supplied by reference TRBV7-2 and TRBJ2-4, is GAGVSQSPSNKVTEKGKDVELRCDPISGHTALYWYRQSLGQGLEFLIYFQGNSAPDKSGLPSDRFSAERTGGSVSTLTIQRTQQEDSAVYLCASSLRPGVTKNIQYFGAGTRLSVL.

This chain uses TRBV27 with TRBJ2-3; a weak D match, TRBD2 (7 bases). The CDR3 runs to 19 residues. Germline CDR1 MNHEY, CDR2 SMNVEV (reference sequence). The V end lost 2 bases, the J end lost 2 bases, and 23 bases lay between the germline ends. CDR3 amino acids: CASSLRPTASRGATDTQYF. As DNA, the CDR3 is TGTGCCAGCAGTTTACGCCCTACCGCTAGCCGGGGGGCCACAGATACGCAGTATTTT.